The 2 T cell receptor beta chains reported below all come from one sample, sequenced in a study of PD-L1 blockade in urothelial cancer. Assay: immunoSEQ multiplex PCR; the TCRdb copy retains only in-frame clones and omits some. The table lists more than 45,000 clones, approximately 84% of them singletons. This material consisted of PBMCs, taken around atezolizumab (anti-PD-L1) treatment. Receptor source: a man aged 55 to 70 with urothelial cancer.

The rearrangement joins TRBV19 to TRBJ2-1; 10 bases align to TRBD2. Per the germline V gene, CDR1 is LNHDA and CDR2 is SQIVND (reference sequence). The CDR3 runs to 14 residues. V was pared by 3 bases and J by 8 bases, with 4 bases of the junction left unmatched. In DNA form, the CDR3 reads TGTGCCAGTAGTATCAGCGGGGGGGCGGATGAGCAGTTCTTC. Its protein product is CASSISGGADEQFF. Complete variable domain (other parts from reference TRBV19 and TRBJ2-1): DGGITQSPKYLFRKEGQNVTLSCEQNLNHDAMYWYRQDPGQGLRLIYYSQIVNDFQKGDIAEGYSVSREKKESFPLTVTSAQKNPTAFYLCASSISGGADEQFFGPGTRLTVL.

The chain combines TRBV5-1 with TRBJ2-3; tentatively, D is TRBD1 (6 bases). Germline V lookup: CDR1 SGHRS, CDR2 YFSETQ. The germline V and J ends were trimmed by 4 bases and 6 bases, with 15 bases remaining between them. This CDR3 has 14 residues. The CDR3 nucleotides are TGCGCCAGCAGCGTACAGGGCCCCAGGGATACGCAGTATTTT. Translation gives CASSVQGPRDTQYF.